Listed here are 9 T cell receptor beta chains from one sample, sequenced in a study of blood T cell repertoires in COVID-19. Using immunoSEQ multiplex PCR, the repertoire was profiled, and TCRdb retains in-frame clones only, with some absent. The sample records fewer than 200,000 clones, 86% being singletons. The source material was PBMCs or T cells enriched from blood (not recorded which). Source of these receptors: a middle-aged woman in a cohort exposed to, infected with or recovered from COVID-19 (not recorded which).

This chain joins TRBV27 and TRBJ2-7, with 9 bases matching TRBD2. V shed 5 bases, J shed 3 bases, and the junction held 5 bases outside the gene matches. Germline-derived CDR1 and CDR2 are MNHEY and SMNVEV (reference sequence). The CDR3 extends over 14 amino acids. The CDR3 nucleotides are TGTGCCAGCAGTCCGGGGCGGGGGGGCTACGAGCAGTACTTC. It translates to CASSPGRGGYEQYF.

The chain carries TRBV4-2 and TRBJ2-1, with TRBD1 identical over 7 bases. CDR1 is LGHNA and CDR2 is YNFKEQ in the germline V gene. Trimming at V came to 5 bases and at J to 4 bases, leaving 11 bases not matched to a gene. The CDR3 extends over 16 amino acids. This chain's CDR3 is CASSLTGDQQYNEQFF. The CDR3 region has the DNA TGTGCCAGCAGCTTAACAGGGGACCAACAGTACAATGAGCAGTTCTTC.

The sample holds a few counts of this clone. The gene calls are TRBV28 and TRBJ2-7; the D gene is possibly TRBD2 (7 bases). The CDR3 length is 14 residues. The ends were cut back, 6 bases at V and 7 bases at J, with 19 bases in the middle. CDR1 MDHEN and CDR2 SYDVKM come from the germline V gene. The DNA for the CDR3 is TGTGCCAGCAGCAGAGACGGGGGGCTCAGGGAGCAGTACTTC. It yields the protein CASSRDGGLREQYF.

This rearrangement joins TRBV27 to TRBJ2-7; TRBD2 matches 10 bases. Germline lookup yields CDR1 MNHEY and CDR2 SMNVEV (reference sequence). Trimming cost V 4 bases and J 7 bases; bases outside gene matches: 7. The CDR3 consists of 14 residues. The CDR3 DNA follows: TGTGCCAGCAGTTGGCTAGCGGGGGTGAAAGAGCAGTACTTC. This encodes CASSWLAGVKEQYF.

CDR3 in DNA: TGCGCCAGCAGCTTGTTGATTAAGGGGTCTGAAGCTTTCTTT. This gives the protein CASSLLIKGSEAFF. The V and J genes are TRBV5-1 and TRBJ1-1; D is perhaps TRBD1 (5 bases). Looked up from germline, CDR1 is SGHRS and CDR2 is YFSETQ. The CDR3 extends over 14 amino acids. V dropped 1 base and J dropped 6 bases, with 13 bases sitting between them. The full variable domain, completed using reference TRBV5-1 and TRBJ1-1, is KAGVTQTPRYLIKTRGQQVTLSCSPISGHRSVSWYQQTPGQGLQFLFEYFSETQRNKGNFPGRFSGRQFSNSRSEMNVSTLELGDSALYLCASSLLIKGSEAFFGQGTRLTVV.

Note on this clone: Relative to the germline gene, one junction end is altered; a read error may explain this. The genes are TRBV5-1 and TRBJ1-1, with 9 bases aligning to TRBD1. The CDR3 length is 14 residues. Germline V gene data show CDR1 as SGHRS and CDR2 as YFSETQ. The CDR3 DNA reads TGCGCCGGCAGCTTGACAGGGGGGAACACTGAAGCTTTCTTT. This codes for CAGSLTGGNTEAFF.

This sequence joins TRBV5-1 and TRBJ2-1; TRBD2 might be the D (6 bases). Deletions cut 1 base from V and 0 bases from J, with 8 bases between. The CDR3 contains 15 residues. Germline V gives CDR1 SGHRS, CDR2 YFSETQ. In DNA, the CDR3 is TGCGCCAGCAGCTTGACGGGGGTCTCCTACAATGAGCAGTTCTTC. Protein: CASSLTGVSYNEQFF.

The gene calls are TRBV6-5 and TRBJ1-2; D gene unclear. Germline loops: CDR1 MNHEY, CDR2 SVGAGI. V was clipped by 2 bases and J by 4 bases, with 17 bases between them. The CDR3 consists of 16 residues. Here the CDR3 DNA reads TGTGCCAGCAGTTACAACGGGGTAGCAGAGTCCTATGGCTACACCTTC. Translation gives CASSYNGVAESYGYTF.

This clone showed up just once. The rearrangement joins TRBV5-1 to TRBJ2-6; TRBD1 matches 10 bases. Trimming cost V 4 bases and J 2 bases; bases outside gene matches: 12. Germline CDR1 is SGHRS and CDR2 is YFSETQ. CDR3 length equals 19 residues. This CDR3 is CASSLRRDRGPAGANVLTF. CDR3 DNA sequence: TGCGCCAGCAGCCTCCGTCGGGACAGGGGTCCGGCTGGGGCCAACGTCCTGACTTTC.